This TCR beta chain is drawn from a study of prognosis after radiotherapy for stage I lung cancer. At the level of the study: Patients (roughly 13 men, five or six women) were aged roughly 50 to 84, median 74.5 years. SBRT was given in 3 to 5 fractions at a biologically effective dose of at least 100 Gy as radiotherapy.

Using two-round multiplex PCR, the authors amplified TCR beta CDR3 from genomic DNA. With primers specific to each TRBV and TRBJ gene, the first-round PCR was performed. Using its own MiXCR run on the multiplex PCR reads, TCRdb lists one record per CDR3 protein. The sample has some 13,000 distinct CDR3 sequences, roughly 50% seen once. V was pared by 7 bases and J by 1 base, with 11 bases of the junction left unmatched. There are 16 residues in the CDR3. Germline V gene lookup returns CDR1 SNHLY and CDR2 FYNNEI. The authors drew six milliliters of peripheral blood at each of two time points. By share of the sample, this clonotype is medium-sized (0.01 to 0.1%). The antigen remains unidentified. Study-level points and caveats: Counted unique TCR clones declined after stereotactic body radiation therapy (median 10,088 versus 6,861).

The clonotype comes from a donor over 45 with non-small cell lung cancer. Specimen: PBMCs, collected before or after stereotactic body radiation therapy (not recorded which). The chain couples TRBV2 to TRBJ2-7; 9 bases are shared with TRBD1. In DNA form, the CDR3 reads TGTGCCAGCACCGGAGGGGTTGGGACAGGGTCCTACGAGCAGTACTTC. This translates into CASTGGVGTGSYEQYF.